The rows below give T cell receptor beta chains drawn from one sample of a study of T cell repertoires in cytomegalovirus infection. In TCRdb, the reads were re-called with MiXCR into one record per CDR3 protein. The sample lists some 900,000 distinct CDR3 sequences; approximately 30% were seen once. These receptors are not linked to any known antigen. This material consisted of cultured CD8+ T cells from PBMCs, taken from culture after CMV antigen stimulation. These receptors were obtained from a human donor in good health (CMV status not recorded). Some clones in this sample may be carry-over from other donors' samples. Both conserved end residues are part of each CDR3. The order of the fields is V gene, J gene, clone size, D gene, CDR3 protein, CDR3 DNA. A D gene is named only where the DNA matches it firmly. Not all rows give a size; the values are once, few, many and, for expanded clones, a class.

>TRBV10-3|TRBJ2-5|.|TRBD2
CAISGGLADQETQYF
TGTGCCATCAGTGGGGGACTAGCGGACCAAGAGACCCAGTACTTC
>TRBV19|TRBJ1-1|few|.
CASSLGTSSRAEAFF
TGTGCCAGTAGTCTCGGGACTTCCTCGAGGGCTGAAGCTTTCTTT
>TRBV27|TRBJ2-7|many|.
CASSGGSYEQYF
TGTGCCAGCAGCGGGGGCTCGTACGAGCAGTACTTC
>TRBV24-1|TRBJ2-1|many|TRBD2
CATSDLGLAGFNEQFF
TGTGCCACCAGTGACCTAGGACTAGCGGGGTTTAATGAGCAGTTCTTC
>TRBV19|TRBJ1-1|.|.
CASSIDNGQPEAFF
TGTGCCAGTAGTATAGATAACGGGCAGCCTGAAGCTTTCTTT
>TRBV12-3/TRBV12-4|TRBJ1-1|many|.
CASTTTGLVETEAFF
TGTGCCAGCACCACTACAGGGCTAGTAGAGACTGAAGCTTTCTTT
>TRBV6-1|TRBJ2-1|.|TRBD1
CVSSEVGTGVNEQFF
TGTGTCAGCAGTGAGGTGGGGACAGGGGTGAATGAGCAGTTCTTC
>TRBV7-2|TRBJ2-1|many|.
CASSYSTETIPYNEQFF
TGTGCCAGCAGCTACTCGACAGAAACCATCCCCTACAATGAGCAGTTCTTC
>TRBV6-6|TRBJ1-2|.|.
CASSYSSRLHYGYTF
TGTGCCAGCAGTTACTCGTCCAGACTCCACTATGGCTACACCTTC
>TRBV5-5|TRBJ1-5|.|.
CASSFKTVSNQPQHF
TGTGCCAGCAGCTTCAAGACAGTTAGCAATCAGCCCCAGCATTTT
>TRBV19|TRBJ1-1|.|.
CASSTRPQNTEAFF
TGTGCCAGTAGTACCCGACCTCAGAACACTGAAGCTTTCTTT
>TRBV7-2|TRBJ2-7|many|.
CASSLAPGREQYF
TGTGCCAGCAGCTTAGCGCCCGGTCGCGAGCAGTACTTC
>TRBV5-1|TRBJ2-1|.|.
CASSLEQGRGNEQFF
TGCGCCAGCAGCTTGGAACAGGGAAGGGGCAATGAGCAGTTCTTC
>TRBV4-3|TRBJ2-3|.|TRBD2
CASSQGLGTISFTDTQYF
TGCGCCAGCAGCCAAGGACTTGGGACTATCAGCTTCACAGATACGCAGTATTTT
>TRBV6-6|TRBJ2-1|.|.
CANSYSPRGAVYNEQFF
TGTGCCAACAGTTACTCCCCCAGGGGAGCTGTCTACAATGAGCAGTTCTTC
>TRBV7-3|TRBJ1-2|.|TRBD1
CASSSGYGRGQVLGYTF
TGTGCCAGCAGCTCGGGTTATGGGAGGGGACAGGTTCTTGGCTACACCTTC
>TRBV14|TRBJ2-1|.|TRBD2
CASSQVDSGGPEREFF
TGTGCCAGCAGCCAAGTCGATAGCGGGGGGCCAGAAAGGGAGTTCTTC
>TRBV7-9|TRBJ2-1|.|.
CASSWASGQGEQFF
TGTGCCAGCAGCTGGGCGTCAGGGCAGGGTGAGCAGTTCTTC
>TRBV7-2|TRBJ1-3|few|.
CASSPGAAPNPGNTIYF
TGTGCCAGCAGCCCTGGGGCCGCGCCCAACCCTGGAAACACCATATATTTT
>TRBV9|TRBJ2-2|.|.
CASSVGADITGELFF
TGTGCCAGCAGCGTAGGGGCAGATATCACCGGGGAGCTGTTTTTT
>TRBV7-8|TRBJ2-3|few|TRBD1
CASSLATGATLDTQYF
TGTGCCAGCAGCTTAGCAACAGGGGCCACGTTGGATACGCAGTATTTT
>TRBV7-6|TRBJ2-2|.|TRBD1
CAIWTGLYTGELFF
TGTGCCATCTGGACAGGGCTGTACACCGGGGAGCTGTTTTTT
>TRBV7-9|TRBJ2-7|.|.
CASSHTRDISYEQYF
TGTGCCAGCAGCCACACCAGGGATATCTCCTACGAGCAGTACTTC
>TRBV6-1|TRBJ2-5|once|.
CASSEGYETQYF
TGTGCCAGCAGTGAGGGGTATGAGACCCAGTACTTC
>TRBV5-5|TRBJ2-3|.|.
CASSKRQGTDTQYF
TGTGCCAGCAGCAAAAGACAGGGCACAGATACGCAGTATTTT
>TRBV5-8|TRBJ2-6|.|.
CASRGDFSGANVLTF
TGTGCCAGCAGGGGGGATTTCTCTGGGGCCAACGTCCTGACTTTC
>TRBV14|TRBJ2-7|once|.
CASDGGENYEQYF
TGTGCCAGCGACGGCGGGGAGAACTACGAGCAGTACTTC
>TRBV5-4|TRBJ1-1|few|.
CASSLASTLNTEAFF
TGTGCCAGCAGCTTGGCTTCCACCTTGAACACTGAAGCTTTCTTT
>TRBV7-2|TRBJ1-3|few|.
CASSLRDFPSGNTIYF
TGTGCCAGCAGCCTGAGGGACTTTCCCTCTGGAAACACCATATATTTT
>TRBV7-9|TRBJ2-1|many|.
CASSLSVPDSGSYNEQFF
TGTGCCAGCAGCTTATCAGTACCTGATAGCGGCTCCTACAATGAGCAGTTCTTC
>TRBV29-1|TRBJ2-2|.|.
CSVIEAGRGNTGELFF
TGCAGCGTTATAGAGGCAGGGAGAGGGAACACCGGGGAGCTGTTTTTT
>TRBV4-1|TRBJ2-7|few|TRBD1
CASGQGAEYEQYF
TGCGCCAGCGGCCAGGGGGCGGAATACGAGCAGTACTTC
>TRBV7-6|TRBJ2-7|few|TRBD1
CASSPFGTGTGSYEQYF
TGTGCCAGCAGCCCGTTCGGAACCGGGACAGGATCCTACGAGCAGTACTTC
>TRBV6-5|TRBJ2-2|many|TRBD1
CASRGTGLTGELFF
TGTGCCAGCAGGGGGACAGGGCTCACCGGGGAGCTGTTTTTT
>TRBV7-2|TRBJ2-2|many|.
CASSLAVSNTGELFF
TGTGCCAGCAGTTTAGCAGTCTCGAACACCGGGGAGCTGTTTTTT
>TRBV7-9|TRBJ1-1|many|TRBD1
CASSLEGQIFNTEAFF
TGTGCCAGCAGCTTAGAGGGACAGATATTTAACACTGAAGCTTTCTTT
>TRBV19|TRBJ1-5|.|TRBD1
CARGQPYQPQHF
TGTGCCAGGGGACAGCCATATCAGCCCCAGCATTTT
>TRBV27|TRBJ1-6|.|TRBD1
CASMFGTAFSYNSPLHF
TGTGCCAGCATGTTCGGGACAGCGTTCTCCTATAATTCACCCCTCCACTTT
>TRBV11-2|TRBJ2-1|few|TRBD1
CASSSGRGWDEQFF
TGTGCCAGCAGCTCTGGCAGGGGGTGGGATGAGCAGTTCTTC
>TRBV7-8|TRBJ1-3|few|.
CASSSTYPGDSGNTIYF
TGTGCCAGCAGCTCAACCTATCCAGGCGACTCTGGAAACACCATATATTTT
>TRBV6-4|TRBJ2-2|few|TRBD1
CASSAHRGNTGELFF
TGTGCCAGCAGTGCCCACAGGGGTAACACCGGGGAGCTGTTTTTT